What follows describes a single T cell receptor (beta chain). Grafts had their tissue processed, releasing intraepithelial and lamina propria lymphocytes. Produced via immunoSEQ multiplex PCR; TCRdb's table is partial and in-frame only. The table has about 19,000 clones, around 72% seen once; the top ten hold 8% to 9.5%. The record originates from a study of graft-versus-host responses after intestinal transplantation. The germline CDR1 and CDR2 sequences are SGHVS and FNYEAQ. The CDR3 consists of 17 residues. V dropped 2 bases and J dropped 1; count of bases not matched to a gene: 9. This material consisted of ileum tissue, taken approximately 3 weeks after intestinal transplant. The sequence came from a human patient who received an intestinal transplant, so some T cells may come from the graft donor. V is TRBV7-6 and J is TRBJ2-3, with TRBD2 matching over 7 bases. The CDR3 DNA sequence: TGTGCCAGCAGCTTATTTGGGAGGGTTGCTCGCACAGATACGCAGTATTTT. This encodes CASSLFGRVARTDTQYF.